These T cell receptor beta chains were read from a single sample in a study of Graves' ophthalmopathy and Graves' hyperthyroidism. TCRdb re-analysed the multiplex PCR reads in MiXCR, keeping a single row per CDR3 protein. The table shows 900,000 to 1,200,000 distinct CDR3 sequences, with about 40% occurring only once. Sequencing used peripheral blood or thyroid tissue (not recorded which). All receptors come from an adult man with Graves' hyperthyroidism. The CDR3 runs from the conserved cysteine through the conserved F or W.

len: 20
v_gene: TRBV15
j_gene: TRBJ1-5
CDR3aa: CATSRAPRGQGGYSNQPQHF

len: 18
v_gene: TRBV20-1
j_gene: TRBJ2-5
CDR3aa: CSARKTGNTGEGQETQYF

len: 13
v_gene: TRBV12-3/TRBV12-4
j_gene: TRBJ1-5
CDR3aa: CASSLTQGQPQHF

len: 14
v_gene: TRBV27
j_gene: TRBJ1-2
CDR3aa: CASSANRATYGYTF

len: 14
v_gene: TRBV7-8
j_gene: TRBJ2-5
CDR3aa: CASRVDRFQETQYF

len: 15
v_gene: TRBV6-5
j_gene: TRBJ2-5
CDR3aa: CASSYSTGGVETQYF

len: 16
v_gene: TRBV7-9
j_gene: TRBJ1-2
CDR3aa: CASSLNLIDRAYGYTF

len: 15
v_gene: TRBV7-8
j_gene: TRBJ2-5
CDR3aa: CASSLEVGDFETQYF

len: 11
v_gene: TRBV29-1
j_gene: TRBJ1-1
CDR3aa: CSVVGIPEAFF

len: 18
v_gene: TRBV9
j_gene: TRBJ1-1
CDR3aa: CASSVPWLEWPSRAEAFF

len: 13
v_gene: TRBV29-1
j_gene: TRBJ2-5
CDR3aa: CSVDRGSRETQYF

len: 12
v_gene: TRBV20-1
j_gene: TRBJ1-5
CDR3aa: CSARGIGQPQHF

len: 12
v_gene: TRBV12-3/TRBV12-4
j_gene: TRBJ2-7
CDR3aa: CASRRDPTEQYF

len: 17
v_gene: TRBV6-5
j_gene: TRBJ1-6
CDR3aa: CASSYSPTRTGGPPLHF

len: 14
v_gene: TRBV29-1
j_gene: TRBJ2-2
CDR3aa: CSVGTGALTGELFF

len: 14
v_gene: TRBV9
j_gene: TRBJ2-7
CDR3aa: CASSVGADPYEQYF

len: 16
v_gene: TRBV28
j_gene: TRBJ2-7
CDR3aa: CASSPMGAGAGHEQYF

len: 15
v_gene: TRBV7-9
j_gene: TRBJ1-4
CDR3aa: CASSPAGRADEKLFF

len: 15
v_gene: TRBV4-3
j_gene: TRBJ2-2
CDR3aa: CASSQRLLNTGELFF

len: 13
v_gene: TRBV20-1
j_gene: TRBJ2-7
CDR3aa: CSAAGGRAYEQYF